The rows below give T cell receptor beta chains drawn from one sample of a study of blood T cell repertoires in COVID-19. Method: immunoSEQ multiplex PCR; TCRdb's copy keeps in-frame clones and lacks some. This table has some 300,000 clones, approximately 90% appearing once. The sequenced material came from peripheral blood. The receptor source for this set is a woman in her fifties or sixties with COVID-19, enrolled during active disease. CDR3s include the opening cysteine and the closing phenylalanine or tryptophan. D genes are given only for firm matches. Not all rows give a size; the values are once, few, many and, for expanded clones, a class.

length: 16
J: TRBJ2-2
V: TRBV18
size: -
D: -
DNA: TGTGCCAGCTCACAAACACCAGGATTGAACACCGGGGAGCTGTTTTTT
CDR3: CASSQTPGLNTGELFF

length: 15
J: TRBJ2-1
V: TRBV18
size: -
D: -
DNA: TGTGCCAGCTCACGGCAGGGGCAGGGGAACAATGAGCAGTTCTTC
CDR3: CASSRQGQGNNEQFF

length: 13
J: TRBJ1-1
V: TRBV30
size: -
D: TRBD1
DNA: TGTGCCTGCCGCTCGACAGGGATCACTGAAGCTTTCTTT
CDR3: CACRSTGITEAFF

length: 13
J: TRBJ2-7
V: TRBV27
size: -
D: TRBD1
DNA: TGTGCCAGCAGGGGGACAGGGGATCAAGAGCAGTACTTC
CDR3: CASRGTGDQEQYF

length: 14
J: TRBJ2-1
V: TRBV6-5
size: -
D: -
DNA: TGTGCCAGCAGTTACGGGCGGGAAGGCAATGAGCAGTTCTTC
CDR3: CASSYGREGNEQFF

length: 14
J: TRBJ2-5
V: TRBV18
size: -
D: -
DNA: TGTGCCAGCTCACCGTACCCCTCTCAGGAGACCCAGTACTTC
CDR3: CASSPYPSQETQYF

length: 15
J: TRBJ2-7
V: TRBV18
size: -
D: TRBD2
DNA: TGTGCCAGCTCACCACCAGGACTAGCGGGTTACGAGCAGTACTTC
CDR3: CASSPPGLAGYEQYF

length: 15
J: TRBJ1-3
V: TRBV3-1/TRBV3-2
size: -
D: -
DNA: TGTGCCAGCAGCCAACGCCGGGACACTGGAAACACCATATATTTT
CDR3: CASSQRRDTGNTIYF

length: 16
J: TRBJ1-1
V: TRBV15
size: -
D: TRBD1
DNA: TGTGCCACCAGTCCAGAGAAAGACAGGGTGGGCACTGAAGCTTTCTTT
CDR3: CATSPEKDRVGTEAFF

length: 16
J: TRBJ2-3
V: TRBV7-9
size: -
D: TRBD1
DNA: TGTGCCAGCAGCTTGGGACAGTCCTCTAGCACAGATACGCAGTATTTT
CDR3: CASSLGQSSSTDTQYF

length: 14
J: TRBJ2-7
V: TRBV19
size: -
D: -
DNA: TGTGCCCCTGACGGCGGGACTCTCTCCTACGAGCAGTACTTC
CDR3: CAPDGGTLSYEQYF

length: 12
J: TRBJ2-7
V: TRBV25-1
size: -
D: -
DNA: TGTGCCAGCAGTGGACTTGAGGGCGAGCAGTACTTC
CDR3: CASSGLEGEQYF

length: 17
J: TRBJ2-3
V: TRBV5-1
size: -
D: -
DNA: TGCGCCAGCAGCTTGGGGAACTGGCGGGGCACAGTAGATACGCAGTATTTT
CDR3: CASSLGNWRGTVDTQYF

length: 13
J: TRBJ1-1
V: TRBV27
size: -
D: -
DNA: TGTGCCAGCGCAAACAGGGAAAGCACTGAAGCTTTCTTT
CDR3: CASANRESTEAFF

length: 17
J: TRBJ2-3
V: TRBV7-6
size: -
D: TRBD2
DNA: TGTGCCAGCAGCCCCCGTCGGACTAGCGGGGGCACAGATACGCAGTATTTT
CDR3: CASSPRRTSGGTDTQYF

length: 17
J: TRBJ1-3
V: TRBV2
size: -
D: TRBD1
DNA: TGTGCCAGCAGTCTAGGACAGGGATTCTCCTCTGGAAACACCATATATTTT
CDR3: CASSLGQGFSSGNTIYF

length: 18
J: TRBJ2-6
V: TRBV11-2
size: -
D: TRBD1
DNA: TGTGCCAGCAGCCTGGGGGACAGATGGTTCTCTGGGGCCAACGTCCTGACTTTC
CDR3: CASSLGDRWFSGANVLTF

length: 14
J: TRBJ2-1
V: TRBV7-9
size: -
D: -
DNA: TGTGCCAGCAGCTTATCTCCAGGGTACAATGAGCAGTTCTTC
CDR3: CASSLSPGYNEQFF

length: 11
J: TRBJ2-1
V: TRBV12-3/TRBV12-4
size: -
D: -
DNA: TGTGCCAGCAGTCCCGGCGGAGAGCAGTTCTTC
CDR3: CASSPGGEQFF

length: 13
J: TRBJ2-1
V: TRBV7-9
size: -
D: TRBD1
DNA: TGTGCCAGCAGCGCACCCCCCGGGACAGAAGTCCTCTTC
CDR3: CASSAPPGTEVLF

length: 15
J: TRBJ1-3
V: TRBV6-5
size: -
D: -
DNA: TGTGCCAGCAGTTCCCTTTATCGCTCTGGAAACACCATATATTTT
CDR3: CASSSLYRSGNTIYF

length: 12
J: TRBJ2-3
V: TRBV7-2
size: -
D: -
DNA: TGTGCCAGCAGCTTAAGCGCAGATACGCAGTATTTT
CDR3: CASSLSADTQYF

length: 15
J: TRBJ2-1
V: TRBV11-2
size: -
D: -
DNA: TGTGCCAGCAGCTTAATGTCGGGCGCTTCGGGAAAGCAGTTCTTC
CDR3: CASSLMSGASGKQFF

length: 15
J: TRBJ2-2
V: TRBV11-3
size: -
D: -
DNA: TGTGCCAGCAGCTTAGGCAGGCCACTCACCGGGGAGCTGTTTTTT
CDR3: CASSLGRPLTGELFF

length: 13
J: TRBJ2-3
V: TRBV19
size: once
D: -
DNA: TGTGCCAGTAGAAGGGGCGCGGCAGATACGCAGTATTTT
CDR3: CASRRGAADTQYF

length: 14
J: TRBJ1-3
V: TRBV3-1/TRBV3-2
size: once
D: -
DNA: TGTGCCAGCAGGAAGGAGGGCTCTGGAAACACCATATATTTT
CDR3: CASRKEGSGNTIYF

length: 17
J: TRBJ2-1
V: TRBV24-1
size: -
D: TRBD2
DNA: TGTGCCACCAGTGACCCCGGGACTAGCGGAAGAGGGAATGAGCAGTTCTTC
CDR3: CATSDPGTSGRGNEQFF

length: 20
J: TRBJ2-3
V: TRBV3-1/TRBV3-2
size: -
D: TRBD2
DNA: TGTGCCAGCAGCCGATCAGAAACGGGACTAGCCGCTACTAGCACAGATACGCAGTATTTT
CDR3: CASSRSETGLAATSTDTQYF

length: 16
J: TRBJ2-1
V: TRBV21-1
size: -
D: -
DNA: TGTGCCAGCAGCAAAGGCGGAGAGATCGGGTACAATGAGCAGTTCTTC
CDR3: CASSKGGEIGYNEQFF

length: 15
J: TRBJ2-2
V: TRBV7-9
size: -
D: -
DNA: TGTGCCAGCAGTCTAGGAGGGCCTACTTCCGGGGAGCTGTTTTTT
CDR3: CASSLGGPTSGELFF

length: 12
J: TRBJ1-2
V: TRBV27
size: -
D: TRBD1
DNA: TGTGCCAGCAGTCCTCAGGGGGCTGGCTACACCTTC
CDR3: CASSPQGAGYTF